The T cell receptor (beta chain) under discussion was sequenced for a study of PD-L1 blockade in urothelial cancer (dated by TCRdb to about 2017). With regard to the full study: Every patient began therapy at some point between 2013 and 2015 and was given atezolizumab 1,200 mg intravenously every 3 weeks. About nine tenths of the roughly 29 patients were identified as males with urothelial cancer of bladder origin, and a prior smoking history was reported by 18 of 29 patients. An ECOG performance status of 0 or 1 was recorded for the patients, and 0 to 3 prior chemotherapy regimens had been received by the patients. Blood samples were analyzed at 3 weeks after treatment start (second dose) and at 6 weeks after treatment start. A median of roughly 140,000 T cells and 80,000 to 95,000 unique TCRs was obtained from blood samples, and a median clonality of approximately 0.08 was observed. The study, an exploratory multi-omic analysis, examined somatic, immune and clinical correlates of response to PD-L1 blockade with atezolizumab in urothelial cancer. TCR sequencing covered pretreatment tumor samples and matched, serially collected peripheral blood taken before and after atezolizumab treatment. Durable clinical benefit was defined as progression-free survival longer than 6 months, and TCR features were also tested against progression-free and overall survival. In the same patients, whole exome sequencing and RNA sequencing of pretreatment tumors were performed in addition to TCR sequencing. Eight to ten patients achieved durable clinical benefit and some 21 did not. Under 30 patients had pretreatment blood TCR-seq, some 25 had at least one posttreatment blood collection, and some 25 had tumor TCR-seq. Broader findings and caveats from the paper: A pretreatment peripheral blood TCR clonality below the median was linked to improved progression-free and overall survival. At 3 weeks after the start of treatment, tumor-associated TCR clones in peripheral blood had expanded more in patients with durable benefit (n ≈ 20, p = 0.022). Because of the small sample size (n ≈ 29) and the many exploratory analyses performed, the results are intended to be regarded as hypothesis-generating.

The sample's time point label is to be understood as: pretreatment peripheral blood. A total of under 35 patients with locally advanced or metastatic urothelial carcinoma, treated at Memorial Sloan Kettering on a trial protocol, made up the cohort. Peripheral blood mononuclear cells were collected pretreatment and during treatment, at between 1 and 8 total time points per patient. The Qiagen DNeasy Blood extraction kit was used to purify genomic DNA from total PBMCs and tumor samples. PBMCs were collected pretreatment and during treatment, and were isolated and stored as previously described. To note about this clone: The clone's antigen remains unknown. Qualities for individual bases were not recorded, and no much larger clone is one base off.

Synthetic TCR analog templates were spiked into each PCR to estimate absolute template abundance from read counts. The immunoSEQ assay was used to amplify TCRbeta CDR3 regions from genomic DNA with bias-controlled V and J gene primers. Sequencing of rearranged TCRbeta segments was done at approximately 20X coverage. In the authors' own workflow: Sequencing errors were corrected by clustering, and CDR3s were annotated against IMGT so that V, D and J genes could be assigned. Out-of-frame and stop-codon sequences were excluded, and only productive TCRbeta rearrangements were used in downstream analyses. Clonality was computed as one minus Shannon entropy normalized by the log of the number of unique productive sequences. Fisher's exact test with Benjamini-Hochberg correction, using a cutoff of adjusted p below 0.01, was how clones that differed between time points or between blood and tumor were identified. TCRdb re-hosts the immuneACCESS table, in-frame sequences only. Its copies lack some clones; in the studies checked, an unresolved V gene accounts for under half of them, and the cause for the rest is not known. The V and J calls and clone size were taken over from that table, and D and trimming were inferred from the DNA. For this sample the table gives roughly 45,000 clones, of which 70% to 90% were detected only once. Roughly 17% of the sample is taken by the ten largest.

The source material was PBMCs, sampled around atezolizumab (anti-PD-L1) treatment. This sequence was found in a man aged 55 to 70 with urothelial cancer.

The CDR3 sequence is CASSGNTGGTETQYF. The DNA sequence is as follows: TGTGCCAGCTCAGGAAACACAGGGGGAACAGAGACCCAGTACTTC. This receptor chain uses TRBV18 and TRBJ2-5, with TRBD1 matching 8 junction bases. Inclusive of the bounding cysteine and phenylalanine, the CDR3 is 15 residues long. Of all the DNA, just the CDR3 is kept, 45 bases in frame from base 1. From V the trimming removes 5 bases and from J it removes 4 bases, while the gene matches leave 9 bases of the junction unaccounted for. CDR1 is given as KGHSH and CDR2 as LQKENI, both from the germline V gene. With the rest looked up from the reference TRBV18 and TRBJ2-5 genes rather than sequenced, the full variable domain is NAGVMQNPRHLVRRRGQEARLRCSPMKGHSHVYWYRQLPEEGLKFMVYLQKENIIDESGMPKERFSAEFPKEGPSILRIQQVVRGDSAAYFCASSGNTGGTETQYFGPGTRLLVL.